Shown below are 18 T cell receptor beta chains from a single sample sequenced in a study of cytomegalovirus exposure and HLA in healthy donors. PCR amplification relied on 60 Vbeta primers (plus 13 Jbeta primers). The method was immunoSEQ multiplex PCR; TCRdb's version includes in-frame clones alone and lacks a portion of them. Seen here are fewer than 250,000 clones, over 80% observed once, and the top ten hold about 6.1%. Sequenced input: PBMCs. The receptors shown here come from a man aged 40-55 years in good health and CMV-seropositive.

Concerning this clone: The junction departs from germline at one end; a sequencing error may be responsible. The chain couples TRBV19 to TRBJ2-1, with D possibly TRBD1 on 5 matching bases. The CDR3 is 13 amino acids. Germline V gene sequence: CDR1 LNHDA, CDR2 SQIVND (reference sequence). CDR3 sequence (DNA): TGTGCCAGTAGTGTAGACAGAAACAATGAGCAGTTCTTC. Amino acids: CASSVDRNNEQFF.

This clone was detected only once. V usage is TRBV2 and J usage is TRBJ1-2, with 9 bases lining up with TRBD1. Unmatched junction bases numbered 5, after V lost 6 bases and J lost 9 bases. Germline V gene data show CDR1 as SNHLY and CDR2 as FYNNEI. This CDR3 is 12 amino acids long. The CDR3 coding sequence is TGTGCCAGCAGATCGGGACAGGGTAGCTACACCTTC. Its protein product is CASRSGQGSYTF.

The V gene is TRBV4-1, the J gene TRBJ1-5; 8 nucleotides line up with TRBD1. Per germline, CDR1 MGHRA and CDR2 YSYEKL. J was trimmed by 1 base and V by 1 base; bases with no gene match: 9. The CDR3 loop spans 18 amino acids. The CDR3 loop is CASSQGETGELSNQPQHF. In DNA, the CDR3 is TGCGCCAGCAGCCAAGGGGAGACAGGGGAGTTAAGCAATCAGCCCCAGCATTTT.

This clone came up a few times. The chain links TRBV5-1 to TRBJ2-7, with 9 bases matching TRBD1. Germline loops: CDR1 SGHRS, CDR2 YFSETQ. This CDR3 is built from 14 residues. J was trimmed by 1 base and V by 4 bases; bases with no gene match: 3. CDR3 residues: CASSPGTGSYEQYF. DNA for the CDR3: TGCGCCAGCAGCCCCGGGACAGGGTCCTACGAGCAGTACTTC.

The gene calls are TRBV7-8 and TRBJ2-3; 9 bases line up with TRBD2. In germline, CDR1 is SGHVS, CDR2 FQNEAQ. This CDR3 region has 14 residues. V was clipped by 11 bases and J by 1 base; unmatched bases: 7. The DNA for the CDR3 is TGTGCCGCGGGGCGGGAGGGGGGCACAGATACGCAGTATTTT. Translated: CAAGREGGTDTQYF.

The V gene is TRBV19, the J gene TRBJ1-1; 8 bases line up with TRBD1. Germline V gene sequence: CDR1 LNHDA, CDR2 SQIVND (reference sequence). V lost 5 bases to trimming and J lost 7 bases; unmatched junction nucleotides: 9. The CDR3 extends over 14 amino acids. The CDR3 coding sequence is TGTGCCAGTAGTTACAGGGGGGCGGGCTGTGAAGCTTTCTTT. It translates to CASSYRGAGCEAFF.

The rearrangement uses TRBV5-1 and TRBJ1-1, with TRBD1 identical over 7 bases. The V gene's germline CDR1 is SGHRS and CDR2 YFSETQ. The junction had 2 bases not matched to a gene; V was cut back by 0 bases and J by 6 bases. This CDR3 has 13 residues. The CDR3 protein is CASSLGTGSEAFF. Here the CDR3 DNA reads TGCGCCAGCAGCTTGGGGACAGGCTCTGAAGCTTTCTTT.

The V and J genes are TRBV10-1 and TRBJ2-1; D gene uncertain. Germline lookup yields CDR1 WNHNN and CDR2 SYGVQD (reference sequence). This CDR3 spans 15 amino acids. V was pared by 0 bases and J by 8 bases, with 14 bases between. CDR3 protein: CASSESEPTVDEQFF. The DNA of the CDR3 is TGCGCCAGCAGTGAGTCAGAACCGACTGTCGATGAGCAGTTCTTC.

This clone has more than one count but fewer than ten. The chain links TRBV4-1 to TRBJ2-5; no reliable D call. Germline-derived CDR1 and CDR2 are MGHRA and YSYEKL. Trimming removed 0 bases at V and 6 bases at J, with 5 bases between. CDR3 size: 12 residues. The CDR3 nucleotides read TGCGCCAGCAGCCAAGAGCGCCAGACCCAGTACTTC. Translating it yields CASSQERQTQYF.

The chain joins TRBV5-6 to TRBJ2-1, with 10 positions matching TRBD2. CDR1 SGHDT and CDR2 YYEEEE come from the germline V gene. V lost 4 bases and J lost 4; bases outside the gene matches: 8. CDR3 length: 16 amino acids. The CDR3 DNA sequence: TGTGCCAGCAGCGCGGGACTAGCGCTTCTTTACAATGAGCAGTTCTTC. Its protein is CASSAGLALLYNEQFF.

In this sample, this clone turned up once. The rearrangement joins TRBV29-1 to TRBJ2-3, with a possible D match to TRBD1 (6 bases). The CDR3 runs to 13 residues. V lost 4 bases, J lost 8 bases, and 16 bases lay in between. Germline-derived CDR1 and CDR2 are SQVTM and ANQGSEA. The CDR3 is CSVGEDSAGTQYF. The CDR3 DNA follows: TGCAGCGTTGGAGAGGACAGTGCGGGTACGCAGTATTTT.

This clone was picked up a small number of times. J is TRBJ2-7 and V is TRBV7-2; weak D call: TRBD1 (6 bases). CDR1 and CDR2 from the germline V gene are SGHTA and FQGNSA. Trimming cost V 2 bases and J 3 bases, with 11 bases left between them. CDR3 length equals 14 residues. CDR3 amino acids: CASSLSRDNYEQYV. CDR3 coding DNA: TGTGCCAGCAGCTTATCCCGGGACAACTACGAGCAGTACGTC.

The gene calls are TRBV27 and TRBJ2-3; TRBD2 aligns across 16 bases. V was pared by 6 bases and J by 5 bases, with 14 bases of the junction left unmatched. In germline, CDR1 is MNHEY, CDR2 SMNVEV (reference sequence). This CDR3 region has 19 residues. The CDR3 is CASSPRKGLAGGGGDTQYF. The CDR3 nucleotides read TGTGCCAGCAGCCCCAGGAAGGGACTAGCGGGAGGGGGTGGAGATACGCAGTATTTT.

The chain employs TRBV6-4 and TRBJ2-4; weak D call: TRBD2 (6 bases). Deletions cut 3 bases from V and 0 bases from J, with 12 bases between. This CDR3 is 16 amino acids long. Germline V gives CDR1 MRHNA, CDR2 SNTAGT. In nucleotides, the CDR3 is TGTGCCAGCAGTGAGGGTAGCGGACTAGCCAAAAACATTCAGTACTTC. Protein: CASSEGSGLAKNIQYF.

This clone has just a few counts. V gene TRBV4-1 combines with J gene TRBJ2-5, with a tentative D call TRBD2 (6 bases). The V and J ends lost 5 bases and 3 bases respectively, with 16 bases between them. From germline, CDR1 is MGHRA and CDR2 YSYEKL. The length of the CDR3 is 15 residues. DNA of the CDR3: TGCGCCAGCAGCACTACCGGGACGGGGGAAGAGACCCAGTACTTC. Residues: CASSTTGTGEETQYF.

The chain combines TRBV29-1 with TRBJ2-7, with a possible D match to TRBD1 (5 bases). CDR1 and CDR2 (germline): SQVTM, ANQGSEA. Trimming took off 0 bases at V and 2 bases at J, with 11 bases between the two ends. The CDR3 covers 14 residues. The CDR3 protein is CSVEDPRATYEQYF. DNA of the CDR3: TGCAGCGTTGAAGACCCCAGGGCGACCTACGAGCAGTACTTC.

The genes are TRBV5-1 and TRBJ1-5; D is ambiguous. The CDR3 totals 15 residues. Between the trimmed V and J ends, which lost 0 bases and 10 bases, there was a span of 17 bases. CDR1 is SGHRS, CDR2 YFSETQ, per germline. CDR3 amino acids: CASSLDPGDLYPQHF. The CDR3 DNA reads as TGCGCCAGCAGCTTGGATCCCGGGGATCTTTATCCCCAGCATTTT.

The rearrangement uses TRBV9 and TRBJ2-1; TRBD2 matches at 12 bases. In germline, CDR1 is SGDLS, CDR2 YYNGEE. This CDR3 has 17 residues. V shed 3 bases and J 7 bases; nucleotides not matched to a gene: 11. The CDR3 is CASSARASGRAMNEQFF. Written as DNA, the CDR3 is TGTGCCAGCAGCGCGAGGGCTAGCGGGAGGGCCATGAATGAGCAGTTCTTC.